This entry lists 30 T cell receptor beta chains sequenced from one sample in a study of shared clonotypes between healthy human individuals. Sequenced by immunoSEQ multiplex PCR; TCRdb stores in-frame clones only, minus some. The sample holds roughly 2,000,000 clones, roughly 95% seen once. Terminally differentiated effector memory CD45RA+ cells were left out of the naive CD8 fraction, which was CD45RO-negative and positively selected for CCR7. The sample consisted of naive CD8+ T cells sorted from blood. These TCRs come from a man between 18 and 35 years old in good health.

This chain joins TRBV7-8 and TRBJ2-1, with 8 bases lining up with TRBD2. Germline V gene sequence: CDR1 SGHVS, CDR2 FQNEAQ. The CDR3 consists of 16 residues. The ends lost 5 bases at V and 4 bases at J; junction bases unmatched: 10. Here the CDR3 DNA reads TGTGCCAGCAGCGGGGCGGGAGGTTCAAGTTACAATGAGCAGTTCTTC. Translating it yields CASSGAGGSSYNEQFF. The whole variable domain, filled in from reference TRBV7-8 and TRBJ2-1, reads GAGVSQSPRYKVAKRGQDVALRCDPISGHVSLFWYQQALGQGPEFLTYFQNEAQLDKSGLPSDRFFAERPEGSVSTLKIQRTQQEDSAVYLCASSGAGGSSYNEQFFGPGTRLTVL.

This clone was recorded once. The chain joins TRBV7-9 to TRBJ1-2; D unresolved. V lost 5 bases and J lost 12, with 19 bases in between. Germline lookup yields CDR1 SEHNR and CDR2 FQNEAQ (reference sequence). The CDR3 spans 13 residues. In DNA, the CDR3 is TGTGCCAGCAGCAGGTCTGAGGGAACGCCCAACACCTTC. Amino acids: CASSRSEGTPNTF.

This sequence joins TRBV6-1 and TRBJ2-2; D may be TRBD1 (6 bases). Between the trimmed V and J ends, which lost 7 bases and 7 bases, there was a span of 16 bases. CDR1 and CDR2 (germline): MNHNS, SASEGT. The CDR3 is made up of 14 amino acids. The chain's CDR3 is CASKRPQGVGELFF. DNA of the CDR3: TGTGCCAGCAAGAGACCACAGGGAGTCGGGGAGCTGTTTTTT.

This chain uses TRBV4-1 with TRBJ2-7; perhaps D is TRBD1 or TRBD2 (6 bases each). The germline V gene encodes CDR1 MGHRA and CDR2 YSYEKL. The CDR3 totals 16 residues. V was cut by 4 bases and J by 1 base, with 17 bases left in between. The CDR3 DNA follows: TGCGCCAGCAGCCCACAGATCCAGGGGACTTCCTACGAGCAGTACTTC. It translates to CASSPQIQGTSYEQYF.

The genes are TRBV27 and TRBJ2-7, with unresolved D. Germline CDR1 and CDR2: MNHEY and SMNVEV (reference sequence). Trimming removed 3 bases at V and 2 bases at J, with 14 bases between. This CDR3 has 15 amino acids. The CDR3 DNA is TGTGCCAGCAGTTTCCGGGCAGGCCGACCCTACGAGCAGTACTTC. Residues: CASSFRAGRPYEQYF.

This chain uses TRBV9 with TRBJ2-2; D is unresolved. The CDR3 is 17 amino acids. V was shortened by 0 bases and J by 6 bases, with 18 bases between the two germline ends. The germline V gene has CDR1 SGDLS and CDR2 YYNGEE. CDR3: CASSVGRQMSRPGELFF. CDR3 in DNA: TGTGCCAGCAGCGTAGGGCGCCAAATGTCCCGACCCGGGGAGCTGTTTTTT. The complete variable domain, with remaining parts taken from reference TRBV9 and TRBJ2-2, reads DSGVTQTPKHLITATGQRVTLRCSPRSGDLSVYWYQQSLDQGLQFLIQYYNGEERAKGNILERFSAQQFPDLHSELNLSSLELGDSALYFCASSVGRQMSRPGELFFGEGSRLTVL.

The V and J genes are TRBV27 and TRBJ2-1, with a possible D match to TRBD1 (6 bases). Between the trimmed V and J ends, which lost 0 bases and 4 bases, there was a span of 13 bases. CDR1 and CDR2 from the germline V gene are MNHEY and SMNVEV (reference sequence). The CDR3 is made up of 16 amino acids. The CDR3, as DNA: TGTGCCAGCAGTTTATCTCCAGGGGCAGGGTACAATGAGCAGTTCTTC. Translation gives CASSLSPGAGYNEQFF.

The gene calls are TRBV5-1 and TRBJ2-1; TRBD2 agrees at 13 bases. This CDR3 region has 16 residues. CDR1 and CDR2 from the germline V gene are SGHRS and YFSETQ. The V segment lost 3 bases and the J segment 5 bases; nucleotides outside the gene matches: 5. CDR3 sequence reads: CASSSSGLAGDNEQFF. The CDR3 DNA reads as TGCGCCAGCAGCTCGTCCGGACTAGCGGGAGACAATGAGCAGTTCTTC.

As to this clone: The same CDR3 can be traced to other DNA sequences in this sample. The chain couples TRBV4-1 to TRBJ2-7, with 14 nucleotides matching TRBD2. CDR1 MGHRA and CDR2 YSYEKL come from the germline V gene. CDR3 length: 15 amino acids. With 4 bases clipped from V and 4 bases from J, the junction kept 3 bases outside the gene matches. CDR3 loop: CASSLRTSGGYEQYF. In DNA form, the CDR3 reads TGCGCCAGCAGCCTGCGGACTAGCGGGGGGTACGAGCAGTACTTC.

Only a few counts were recorded for this clone. Other DNA sequences of this sample code for an identical CDR3. The chain employs TRBV7-9 and TRBJ1-5; D call uncertain. The germline V gene has CDR1 SEHNR and CDR2 FQNEAQ (reference sequence). The CDR3 is 12 residues long. The germline V and J ends were trimmed by 4 bases and 5 bases, with 6 bases remaining between them. CDR3 loop: CASSSGDQPQHF. CDR3 bases: TGTGCCAGCAGCTCCGGGGATCAGCCCCAGCATTTT.

This clone was recorded only once. The genes are TRBV7-6 and TRBJ2-7; 7 nucleotides line up with TRBD1. The CDR3 covers 15 residues. Per the germline V gene, CDR1 is SGHVS and CDR2 is FNYEAQ. The V segment lost 2 bases and the J segment 0 bases; nucleotides outside the gene matches: 4. DNA of the CDR3: TGTGCCAGCAGCTTAACGACAGGGAGCTCCTACGAGCAGTACTTC. Its translation: CASSLTTGSSYEQYF. The full variable domain, completed using reference TRBV7-6 and TRBJ2-7, is GAGVSQSPRYKVTKRGQDVALRCDPISGHVSLYWYRQALGQGPEFLTYFNYEAQQDKSGLPNDRFSAERPEGSISTLTIQRTEQRDSAMYRCASSLTTGSSYEQYFGPGTRLTVT.

The CDR3 loop reads CASTAGRRGPYEQYF. CDR3 DNA: TGTGCCAGCACTGCTGGTCGGAGGGGGCCCTACGAGCAGTACTTC. The J gene is TRBJ2-7, the V gene TRBV6-4; a weak D match, TRBD1 (7 bases). Germline V gene sequence: CDR1 MRHNA, CDR2 SNTAGT. Trimming took 7 bases from V and 2 from J, leaving 18 bases between them. The CDR3 contains 15 residues.

DNA of the CDR3: TGTGCCAGCAGTAAGCCCGGGACAAACCCCTACGAGCAGTACTTC. It specifies CASSKPGTNPYEQYF. V is TRBV7-9 and J is TRBJ2-7; D possibly corresponds to TRBD1 (6 bases). This CDR3 is 15 amino acids long. CDR1 and CDR2 from the germline V gene are SEHNR and FQNEAQ (reference sequence). Trimming cost V 6 bases and J 2 bases, with 17 bases left between them. The full variable domain, its missing parts supplied by reference TRBV7-9 and TRBJ2-7, is DTGVSQNPRHKITKRGQNVTFRCDPISEHNRLYWYRQTLGQGPEFLTYFQNEAQLEKSRLLSDRFSAERPKGSFSTLEIQRTEQGDSAMYLCASSKPGTNPYEQYFGPGTRLTVT.

The chain couples TRBV7-6 to TRBJ2-1; unclear D gene. Germline assignment: CDR1 SGHVS and CDR2 FNYEAQ. Trimming pared 0 bases from V and 6 bases from J, leaving 12 bases between. The CDR3 spans 15 residues. Here the CDR3 DNA reads TGTGCCAGCAGCTTAGCCAGCTCTGGACCCAATGAGCAGTTCTTC. This gives the protein CASSLASSGPNEQFF.

The rearrangement uses TRBV29-1 and TRBJ2-2; a possible D gene is TRBD2 (5 bases). This CDR3 is 12 amino acids long. The ends were cut back, 7 bases at V and 6 bases at J, with 12 bases in the middle. Germline V gene sequence: CDR1 SQVTM, CDR2 ANQGSEA. The CDR3 DNA reads TGCAGCGGGCGCGGGTGGCCCGGGGAGCTGTTTTTT. It translates to CSGRGWPGELFF.

The chain carries TRBV28 and TRBJ1-1; D is ambiguous. The CDR3 covers 13 residues. From germline, CDR1 is MDHEN and CDR2 SYDVKM. Trimming shortened V by 5 bases and J by 5 bases, and 12 bases separated the two germline ends. The CDR3 DNA follows: TGTGCCAGCAGTCCCCCGGGGTTAACTGAAGCTTTCTTT. This gives the protein CASSPPGLTEAFF.

The chain employs TRBV9 and TRBJ2-3; 9 bases agree with TRBD2. Germline values: CDR1 SGDLS, CDR2 YYNGEE. V gave up 7 bases and J gave up 6 bases; unmatched junction bases: 12. This CDR3 contains 15 residues. The CDR3 nucleotides read TGTGCCAGCGGTGCATCTAGCGGGGTATGGGATACGCAGTATTTT. It codes for CASGASSGVWDTQYF. Full variable domain (missing parts from reference TRBV9 and TRBJ2-3): DSGVTQTPKHLITATGQRVTLRCSPRSGDLSVYWYQQSLDQGLQFLIQYYNGEERAKGNILERFSAQQFPDLHSELNLSSLELGDSALYFCASGASSGVWDTQYFGPGTRLTVL.

This chain links TRBV7-8 with TRBJ2-1; 13 bases are a match to TRBD2. The germline CDR1 and CDR2 sequences are SGHVS and FQNEAQ. The CDR3 covers 15 residues. The V segment lost 3 bases and the J segment 5 bases; nucleotides outside the gene matches: 1. The CDR3 DNA is TGTGCCAGCAGCTTTGGGACTAGCGGGGACAATGAGCAGTTCTTC. This codes for CASSFGTSGDNEQFF. Full variable domain (outside the CDR3, taken from reference TRBV7-8 and TRBJ2-1): GAGVSQSPRYKVAKRGQDVALRCDPISGHVSLFWYQQALGQGPEFLTYFQNEAQLDKSGLPSDRFFAERPEGSVSTLKIQRTQQEDSAVYLCASSFGTSGDNEQFFGPGTRLTVL.

The rearrangement links TRBV6-6 to TRBJ1-5; D is possibly TRBD1 (6 bases). Germline CDR1 MNHNY, CDR2 SVGAGI (reference sequence). V lost 5 bases, J lost 2 bases, and 13 bases lay in between. The CDR3 loop spans 15 amino acids. The CDR3 region has the DNA TGTGCCAGCAGTACGGAGGGGGGCGGCAATCAGCCCCAGCATTTT. Translated: CASSTEGGGNQPQHF.

The CDR3 reads CASSPIPGANVLTF. The CDR3, as DNA: TGTGCCAGCAGTCCGATCCCTGGGGCCAACGTCCTGACTTTC. This chain joins TRBV27 and TRBJ2-6, with D hard to call. The CDR3 consists of 14 residues. V lost 5 bases, J lost 2 bases, and 7 bases lay in between. Germline CDR1 is MNHEY and CDR2 is SMNVEV (reference sequence).

The V gene is TRBV7-9, the J gene TRBJ1-1; 8 positions match TRBD1. Trimming cost V 0 bases and J 4 bases; bases outside gene matches: 7. The CDR3 extends over 16 amino acids. The germline V gene has CDR1 SEHNR and CDR2 FQNEAQ (reference sequence). CDR3 sequence (DNA): TGTGCCAGCAGCTTAGCGGGGACAGGTCAGGGCACTGAAGCTTTCTTT. It encodes CASSLAGTGQGTEAFF.

The rearrangement links TRBV11-2 to TRBJ2-7, with D maybe TRBD1 (6 bases). Germline CDR1 reads SGHAT; CDR2 reads FQNNGV. The CDR3 consists of 14 residues. V lost 3 bases and J 3 bases, leaving 12 bases between the germline ends. The CDR3 loop is CASSLADRNYEQYF. The CDR3 nucleotides read TGTGCCAGCAGCTTGGCGGACAGAAACTACGAGCAGTACTTC.

The rearrangement links TRBV13 to TRBJ2-5, with 10 bases fitting TRBD1. Germline V gene data show CDR1 as PRHDT and CDR2 as FYEKMQ (reference sequence). The CDR3 has 14 amino acids. V trimming: 4 bases; J trimming: 3 bases; junction bases outside the gene matches: 2. As DNA, the CDR3 is TGTGCCAGCAGCTCCGGGACAGGGGAAGAGACCCAGTACTTC. Translated, it gives CASSSGTGEETQYF. Complete variable domain (other parts from reference TRBV13 and TRBJ2-5): AAGVIQSPRHLIKEKRETATLKCYPIPRHDTVYWYQQGPGQDPQFLISFYEKMQSDKGSIPDRFSAQQFSDYHSELNMSSLELGDSALYFCASSSGTGEETQYFGPGTRLLVL.

This sequence joins TRBV5-1 and TRBJ2-7, with D perhaps matching TRBD1 (7 bases). The V end was cut by 4 bases, the J end by 3 bases, with 11 bases between. The CDR3 spans 13 residues. Germline V gene lookup returns CDR1 SGHRS and CDR2 YFSETQ. CDR3 sequence reads: CASSAGTVYEQYF. Here the CDR3 DNA reads TGCGCCAGCAGCGCGGGGACAGTCTACGAGCAGTACTTC.

In this sample, this clone turned up once. V is TRBV2 and J is TRBJ2-3; 7 positions match TRBD2. CDR1 is SNHLY, CDR2 FYNNEI, per germline. This CDR3 is 15 amino acids long. Germline trimming cut 8 bases from V and 0 bases from J; bases unmatched to any gene: 8. The CDR3 reads CASSRASGSTDTQYF. Written as DNA, the CDR3 is TGTGCCAGCTCGAGGGCTAGCGGTAGCACAGATACGCAGTATTTT.

The rearrangement links TRBV27 to TRBJ2-1; D remains unclear. Trimming shortened V by 5 bases and J by 10 bases, and 21 bases separated the two germline ends. Germline CDR1 is MNHEY and CDR2 is SMNVEV (reference sequence). CDR3 length: 15 amino acids. CDR3 in amino acids: CASSPSLPPLGEQFF. DNA for the CDR3: TGTGCCAGCAGTCCAAGTCTCCCCCCGCTGGGGGAGCAGTTCTTC.

This chain connects TRBV5-6 to TRBJ1-4; perhaps TRBD1 as D (5 bases). The germline gives CDR1 SGHDT, CDR2 YYEEEE. Trimming took 3 bases from V and 7 from J, leaving 13 bases between them. The CDR3 has 14 residues. CDR3 nucleotides: TGTGCCAGCAGCTGGGACGGGGAGGGTGAAAAACTGTTTTTT. Translation gives CASSWDGEGEKLFF.

A single count supports this clone. This chain joins TRBV7-9 and TRBJ1-5, with D maybe TRBD1 (5 bases). The germline CDR1 and CDR2 sequences are SEHNR and FQNEAQ (reference sequence). There are 15 residues in the CDR3. Trimming removed 2 bases from V and 2 bases from J, with 10 bases in between. CDR3: CASSLTGNGNQPQHF. The CDR3, as DNA: TGTGCCAGCAGCTTAACAGGTAATGGCAATCAGCCCCAGCATTTT.

The chain recombines TRBV5-1 with TRBJ1-1, with TRBD1 matching over 7 bases. This CDR3 region has 15 residues. CDR1 SGHRS and CDR2 YFSETQ come from the germline V gene. V was clipped by 3 bases and J by 2 bases; unmatched bases: 7. The CDR3 here is CASSSQQGINTEAFF. The CDR3 nucleotides read TGCGCCAGCAGCTCACAACAGGGGATCAACACTGAAGCTTTCTTT.

The chain is built from TRBV4-1 and TRBJ2-5; no definite D call. Germline-derived CDR1 and CDR2 are MGHRA and YSYEKL. CDR3 length: 15 residues. V lost 3 bases to trimming and J lost 1 base, with 12 bases between them. The CDR3 coding sequence is TGCGCCAGCAGCCATCCCGAGGTGGGCCAAGAGACCCAGTACTTC. Its protein product is CASSHPEVGQETQYF.